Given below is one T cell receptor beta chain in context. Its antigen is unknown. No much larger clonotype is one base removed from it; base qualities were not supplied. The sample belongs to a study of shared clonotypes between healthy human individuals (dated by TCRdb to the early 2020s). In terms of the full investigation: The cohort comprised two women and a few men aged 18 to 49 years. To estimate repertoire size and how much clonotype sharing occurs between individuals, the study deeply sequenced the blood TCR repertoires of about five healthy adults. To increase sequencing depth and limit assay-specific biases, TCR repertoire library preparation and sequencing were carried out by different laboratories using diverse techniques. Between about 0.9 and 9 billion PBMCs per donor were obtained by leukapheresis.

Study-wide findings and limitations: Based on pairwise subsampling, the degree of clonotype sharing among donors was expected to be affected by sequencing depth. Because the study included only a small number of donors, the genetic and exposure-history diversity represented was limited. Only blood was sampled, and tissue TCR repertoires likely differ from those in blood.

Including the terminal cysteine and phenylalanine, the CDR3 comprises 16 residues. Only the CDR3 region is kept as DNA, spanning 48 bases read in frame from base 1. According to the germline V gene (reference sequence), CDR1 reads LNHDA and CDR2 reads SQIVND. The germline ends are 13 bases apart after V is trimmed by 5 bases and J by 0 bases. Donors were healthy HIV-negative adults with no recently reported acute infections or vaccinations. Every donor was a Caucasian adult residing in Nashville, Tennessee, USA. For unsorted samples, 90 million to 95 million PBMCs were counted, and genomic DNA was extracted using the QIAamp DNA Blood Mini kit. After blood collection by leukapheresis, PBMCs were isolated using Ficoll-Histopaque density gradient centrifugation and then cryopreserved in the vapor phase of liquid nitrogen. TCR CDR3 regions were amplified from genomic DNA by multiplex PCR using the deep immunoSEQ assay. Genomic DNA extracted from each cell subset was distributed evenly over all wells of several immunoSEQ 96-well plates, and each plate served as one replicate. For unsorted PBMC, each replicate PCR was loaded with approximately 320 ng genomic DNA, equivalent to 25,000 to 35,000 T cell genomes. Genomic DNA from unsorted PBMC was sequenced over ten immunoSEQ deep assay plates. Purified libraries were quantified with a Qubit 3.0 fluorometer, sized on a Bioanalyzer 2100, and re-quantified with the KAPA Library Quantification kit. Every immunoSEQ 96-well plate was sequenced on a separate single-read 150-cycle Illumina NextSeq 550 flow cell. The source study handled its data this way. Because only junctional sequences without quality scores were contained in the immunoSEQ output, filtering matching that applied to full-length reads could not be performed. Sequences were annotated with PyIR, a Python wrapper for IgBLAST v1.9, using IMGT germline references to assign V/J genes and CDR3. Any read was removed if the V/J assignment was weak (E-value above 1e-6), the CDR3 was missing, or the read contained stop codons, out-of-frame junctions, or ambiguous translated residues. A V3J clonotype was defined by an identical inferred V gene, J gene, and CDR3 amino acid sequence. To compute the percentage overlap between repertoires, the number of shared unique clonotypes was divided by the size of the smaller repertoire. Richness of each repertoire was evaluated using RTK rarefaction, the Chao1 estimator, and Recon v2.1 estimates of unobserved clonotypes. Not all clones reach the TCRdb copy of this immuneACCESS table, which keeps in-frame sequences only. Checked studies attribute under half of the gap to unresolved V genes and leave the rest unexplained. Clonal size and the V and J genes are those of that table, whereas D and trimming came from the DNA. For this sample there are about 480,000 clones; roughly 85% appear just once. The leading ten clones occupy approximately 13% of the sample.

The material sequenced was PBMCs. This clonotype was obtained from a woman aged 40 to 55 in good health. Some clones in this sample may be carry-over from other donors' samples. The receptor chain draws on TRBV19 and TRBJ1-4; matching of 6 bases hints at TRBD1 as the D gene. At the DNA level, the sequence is TGTGCCAGTAGTTTACAGGGAGAAGCAACTAATGAAAAACTGTTTTTT. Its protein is CASSLQGEATNEKLFF.